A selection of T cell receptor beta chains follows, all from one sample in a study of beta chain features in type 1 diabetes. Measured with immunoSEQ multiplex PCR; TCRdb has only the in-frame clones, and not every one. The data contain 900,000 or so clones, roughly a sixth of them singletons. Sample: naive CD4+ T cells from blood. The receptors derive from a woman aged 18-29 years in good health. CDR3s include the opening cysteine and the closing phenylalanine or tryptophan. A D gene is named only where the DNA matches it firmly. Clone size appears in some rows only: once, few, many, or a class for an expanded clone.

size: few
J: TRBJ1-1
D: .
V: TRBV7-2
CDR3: CASSARPAVARNTEAFF
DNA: TGTGCCAGCAGCGCGCGGCCGGCAGTTGCGCGGAACACTGAAGCTTTCTTT

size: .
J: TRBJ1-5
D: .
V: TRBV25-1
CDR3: CASSERQGNQPQHF
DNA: TGTGCCAGCAGTGAAAGACAGGGCAATCAGCCCCAGCATTTT

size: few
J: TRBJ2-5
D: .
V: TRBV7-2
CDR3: CASSLDSRSGTQYF
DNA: TGTGCCAGCAGCTTAGATTCGAGATCGGGGACCCAGTACTTC

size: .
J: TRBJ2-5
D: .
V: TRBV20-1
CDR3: CSARVRGMQYF
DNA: TGCAGTGCTAGAGTTCGCGGGATGCAGTACTTC

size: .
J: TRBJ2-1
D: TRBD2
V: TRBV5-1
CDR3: CASSGEGGRAGDEQFF
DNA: TGCGCCAGCAGCGGAGAAGGCGGGAGGGCCGGCGATGAGCAGTTCTTC

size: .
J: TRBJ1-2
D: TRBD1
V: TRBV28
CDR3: CASSPRLIYRGRYYGYTF
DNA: TGTGCCAGCAGTCCACGACTGATCTACAGGGGGAGATACTATGGCTACACCTTC

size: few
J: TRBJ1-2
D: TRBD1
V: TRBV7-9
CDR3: CASSVRGNYGYTF
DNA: TGTGCCAGCAGCGTCAGGGGGAACTATGGCTACACCTTC

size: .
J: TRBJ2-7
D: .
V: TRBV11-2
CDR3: CASSLGTHTYEQYF
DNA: TGTGCCAGCAGCTTAGGGACACATACCTACGAGCAGTACTTC

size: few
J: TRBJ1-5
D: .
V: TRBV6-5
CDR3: CASSYSGISGNQPQHF
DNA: TGTGCCAGCAGTTACTCGGGGATTTCGGGCAATCAGCCCCAGCATTTT

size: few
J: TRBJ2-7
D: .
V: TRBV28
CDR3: CASSPQGSHPYEQYF
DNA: TGTGCCAGCAGTCCACAGGGTTCGCACCCTTACGAGCAGTACTTC

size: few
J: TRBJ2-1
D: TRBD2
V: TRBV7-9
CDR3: CASSFRASGRGNEQFF
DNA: TGTGCCAGCAGCTTTAGGGCTAGCGGGAGAGGGAATGAGCAGTTCTTC

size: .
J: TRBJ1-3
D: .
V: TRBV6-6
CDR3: CASTTRGLGNTIYF
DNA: TGTGCCAGCACAACACGGGGGTTAGGAAACACCATATATTTT

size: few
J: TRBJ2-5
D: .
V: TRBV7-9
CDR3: CASSFIYLGGEETQYF
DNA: TGTGCCAGCAGCTTTATTTACTTGGGGGGTGAAGAGACCCAGTACTTC

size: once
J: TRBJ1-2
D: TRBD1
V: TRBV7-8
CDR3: CASSPRGQLIYGYTF
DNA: TGTGCCAGCAGCCCCCGGGGACAGCTTATCTATGGCTACACCTTC

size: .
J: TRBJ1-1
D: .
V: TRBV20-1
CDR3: CSAKLPRGRF
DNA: TGCAGTGCTAAGCTACCCCGAGGTCGCTTT

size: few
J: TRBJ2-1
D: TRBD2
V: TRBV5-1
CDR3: CASSPKTSVGYNEQFF
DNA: TGCGCCAGCAGCCCCAAGACTAGCGTAGGGTACAATGAGCAGTTCTTC

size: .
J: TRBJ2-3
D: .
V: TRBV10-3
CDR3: CAISEFKGDTQYF
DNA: TGTGCCATCAGTGAGTTCAAGGGAGATACGCAGTATTTT

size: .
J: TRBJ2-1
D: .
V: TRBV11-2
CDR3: CASSLDPGLREQFF
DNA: TGTGCCAGCAGCTTAGATCCGGGCTTAAGGGAGCAGTTCTTC

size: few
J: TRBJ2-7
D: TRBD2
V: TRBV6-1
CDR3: CASRGRALHEQYF
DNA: TGTGCCAGCAGGGGGAGGGCTCTCCACGAGCAGTACTTC

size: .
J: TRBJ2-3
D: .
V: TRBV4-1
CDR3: CASSPPDSTDTQYF
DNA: TGCGCCAGCAGCCCACCGGACAGCACAGATACGCAGTATTTT

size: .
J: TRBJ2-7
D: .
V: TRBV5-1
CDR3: CASSLGFGPRTYEQYF
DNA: TGCGCCAGCAGCTTGGGATTTGGTCCCCGAACCTACGAGCAGTACTTC

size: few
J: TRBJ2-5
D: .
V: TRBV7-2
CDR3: CASSLVGSYQETQYF
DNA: TGTGCCAGCAGCTTAGTGGGCAGCTACCAAGAGACCCAGTACTTC

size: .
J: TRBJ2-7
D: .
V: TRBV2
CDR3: CASRYSTGEPYEQYF
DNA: TGTGCCAGCAGATATTCAACGGGAGAACCCTACGAGCAGTACTTC

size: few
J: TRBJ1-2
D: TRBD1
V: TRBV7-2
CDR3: CASSRDWGQTYGYTF
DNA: TGTGCCAGCAGTCGAGACTGGGGACAGACCTATGGCTACACCTTC

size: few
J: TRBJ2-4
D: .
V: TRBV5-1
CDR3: CASSPGGTENIQYF
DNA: TGCGCCAGCAGCCCGGGGGGGACAGAAAACATTCAGTACTTC

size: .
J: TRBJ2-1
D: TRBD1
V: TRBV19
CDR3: CASHNRDRHNEQFF
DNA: TGTGCCAGTCACAACCGGGACAGACACAATGAGCAGTTCTTC

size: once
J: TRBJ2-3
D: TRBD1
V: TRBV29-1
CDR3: CSITTGNYKDTQYF
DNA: TGCAGCATAACGACAGGGAATTACAAGGATACGCAGTATTTT

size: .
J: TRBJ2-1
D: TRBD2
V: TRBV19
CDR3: CASRTTSGVTNEQFF
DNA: TGTGCCAGTAGAACGACTAGCGGGGTCACCAATGAGCAGTTCTTC

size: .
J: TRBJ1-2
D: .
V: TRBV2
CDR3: CASSVQGVFGYTF
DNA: TGTGCCAGCTCAGTCCAGGGTGTGTTTGGCTACACCTTC

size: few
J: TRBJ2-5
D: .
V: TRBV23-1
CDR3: CASSQRPAGQETQYF
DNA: TGCGCCAGCAGTCAGCGCCCCGCGGGGCAAGAGACCCAGTACTTC

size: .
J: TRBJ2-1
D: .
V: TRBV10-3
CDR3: CAISVNRAPYNEQFF
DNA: TGTGCCATCAGTGTAAACAGGGCCCCTTACAATGAGCAGTTCTTC

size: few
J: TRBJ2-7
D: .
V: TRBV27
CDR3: CASSFHLVPPYEQYF
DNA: TGTGCCAGCAGTTTCCACCTAGTACCTCCCTACGAGCAGTACTTC

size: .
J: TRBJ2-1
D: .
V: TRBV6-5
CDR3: CASSYEQDYNEQFF
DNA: TGTGCCAGCAGTTACGAACAGGACTACAATGAGCAGTTCTTC

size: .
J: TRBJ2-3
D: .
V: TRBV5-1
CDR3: CASSLAVQSSTDTQYF
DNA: TGCGCCAGCAGCTTGGCGGTTCAGTCTAGCACAGATACGCAGTATTTT

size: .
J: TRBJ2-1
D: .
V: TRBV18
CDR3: CASSFNRPDNEQFF
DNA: TGTGCCAGCTCATTCAATCGACCAGACAATGAGCAGTTCTTC

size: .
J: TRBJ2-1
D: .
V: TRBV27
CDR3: CASSWGGNYNEQFF
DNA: TGTGCCAGCAGTTGGGGAGGTAATTACAATGAGCAGTTCTTC

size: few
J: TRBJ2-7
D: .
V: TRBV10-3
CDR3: CAISESLQAAQDEQYF
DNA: TGTGCCATCAGTGAGTCCTTGCAGGCCGCGCAGGACGAGCAGTACTTC

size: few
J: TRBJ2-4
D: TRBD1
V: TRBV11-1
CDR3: CASSHPLDRGGNIQYF
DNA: TGTGCCAGCAGCCACCCACTGGACAGGGGAGGAAACATTCAGTACTTC

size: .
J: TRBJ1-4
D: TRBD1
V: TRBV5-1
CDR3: CASSAGGTATAGNEKLFF
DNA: TGCGCCAGCAGCGCCGGAGGGACAGCCACGGCGGGAAATGAAAAACTGTTTTTT

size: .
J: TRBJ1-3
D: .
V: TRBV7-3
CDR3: CASSPNGVSGNTIYF
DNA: TGTGCCAGCAGCCCGAATGGAGTATCTGGAAACACCATATATTTT

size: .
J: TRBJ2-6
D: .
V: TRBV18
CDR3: CASSPTVVSSGANVLTF
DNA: TGTGCCAGCTCACCTACGGTCGTGTCCTCTGGGGCCAACGTCCTGACTTTC

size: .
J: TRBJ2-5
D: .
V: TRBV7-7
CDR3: CASSSGAKETQYF
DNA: TGTGCTAGCAGCTCCGGGGCGAAGGAGACCCAGTACTTC

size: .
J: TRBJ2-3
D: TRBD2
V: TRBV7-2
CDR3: CASSLDPGTSGRSQYF
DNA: TGTGCCAGCAGCTTAGACCCTGGGACTAGCGGGAGGTCGCAGTATTTT

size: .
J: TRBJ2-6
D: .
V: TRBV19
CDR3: CASSGIDTGANVLTF
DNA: TGTGCCAGTAGTGGTATAGACACAGGGGCCAACGTCCTGACTTTC

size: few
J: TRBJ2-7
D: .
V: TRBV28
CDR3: CASSLYGGYEQYF
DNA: TGTGCCAGCAGCCTTTACGGGGGCTACGAGCAGTACTTC

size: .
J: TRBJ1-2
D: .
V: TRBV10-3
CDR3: CAISEFDGGYTF
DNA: TGTGCCATCAGTGAGTTCGACGGCGGCTACACCTTC

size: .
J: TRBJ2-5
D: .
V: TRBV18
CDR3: CASSRYATGETQYF
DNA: TGTGCCAGCTCACGGTACGCGACGGGAGAGACCCAGTACTTC

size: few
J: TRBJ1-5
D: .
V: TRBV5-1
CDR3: CASRRTVDSNQPQHF
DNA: TGCGCCAGCAGACGCACAGTAGATAGCAATCAGCCCCAGCATTTT

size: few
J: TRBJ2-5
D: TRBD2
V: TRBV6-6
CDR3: CASSVGLAYQETQYF
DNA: TGTGCCAGCAGTGTGGGACTAGCGTATCAAGAGACCCAGTACTTC

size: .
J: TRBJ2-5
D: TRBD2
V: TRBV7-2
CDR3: CASSLVGGAGVFETQYF
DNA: TGTGCCAGCAGCTTAGTAGGAGGCGCGGGAGTCTTTGAGACCCAGTACTTC

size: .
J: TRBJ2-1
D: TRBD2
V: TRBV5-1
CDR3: CASAYSSGAYNEQFF
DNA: TGCGCCAGCGCCTACTCTAGCGGGGCCTACAATGAGCAGTTCTTC

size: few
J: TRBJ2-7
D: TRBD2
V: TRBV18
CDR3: CASSPRTSGTNYEQYF
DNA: TGTGCCAGCTCACCACGAACTAGCGGGACAAACTACGAGCAGTACTTC

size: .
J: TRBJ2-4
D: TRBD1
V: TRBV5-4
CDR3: CASSLGDRANIQYF
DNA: TGTGCCAGCAGCTTGGGTGACAGGGCAAACATTCAGTACTTC

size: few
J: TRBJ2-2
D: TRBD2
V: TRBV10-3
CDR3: CAIRGLGSAGELFF
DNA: TGTGCCATCAGAGGACTAGGAAGCGCCGGGGAGCTGTTTTTT

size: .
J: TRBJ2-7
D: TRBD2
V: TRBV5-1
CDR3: CASSLSSGRTYEQYF
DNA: TGCGCCAGCAGCTTGAGTAGCGGGAGGACCTACGAGCAGTACTTC

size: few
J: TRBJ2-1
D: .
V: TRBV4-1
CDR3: CASSRTESGYNEQFF
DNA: TGCGCCAGCAGCAGAACCGAATCCGGATACAATGAGCAGTTCTTC

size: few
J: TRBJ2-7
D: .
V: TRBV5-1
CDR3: CASSLEWGYEQYF
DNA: TGCGCCAGCAGCTTGGAGTGGGGATACGAGCAGTACTTC

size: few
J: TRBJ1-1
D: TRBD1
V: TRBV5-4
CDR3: CASSSETGGNTEAFF
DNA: TGTGCCAGCAGCTCGGAGACAGGGGGCAACACTGAAGCTTTCTTT

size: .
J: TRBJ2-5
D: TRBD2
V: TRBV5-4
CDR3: CASSSPDGRQETQYF
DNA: TGTGCCAGCAGTTCCCCTGACGGGAGGCAAGAGACCCAGTACTTC